This TCR beta chain was captured by sequencing in a study of regulatory T cells in long-lasting Graves disease. About this clonotype: A junction end diverges from the germline sequence, so it may reflect a read error.

Libraries of TCR beta came from iRepertoire HTBI primers plus Arm-PCR of CDR3 regions. TCRdb reprocessed the multiplex PCR reads with MiXCR, giving one entry per CDR3 protein. The sample lists 300,000 to 500,000 distinct CDR3 sequences, 20% occurring once. The time point was: persistent/refractory GD, antithyroid drugs over 5 years with positive TRAb. Extracted PBMC RNA gave rise to the TCR library. As collected, the peripheral blood samples measured roughly 8.6 milliliters each and went into EDTA tubes. Germline V gene lookup returns CDR1 SEHNR and CDR2 FQNEAQ (reference sequence). The CDR3 spans 16 residues.

V gene TRBV7-9 combines with J gene TRBJ1-4; D is perhaps TRBD1 (6 bases). The starting material was peripheral blood mononuclear cells (PBMCs), obtained when the disease was refractory, from a patient treated with antithyroid drugs. The receptor comes from a female donor with Graves disease. This CDR3 is CASSFRTGATNEKLLF. For the CDR3, the DNA is TGTGCCAGCAGCTTCAGGACGGGGGCAACTAATGAAAAACTGCTTTTT. The variable domain in full, completed from reference TRBV7-9 and TRBJ1-4, reads DTGVSQNPRHKITKRGQNVTFRCDPISEHNRLYWYRQTLGQGPEFLTYFQNEAQLEKSRLLSDRFSAERPKGSFSTLEIQRTEQGDSAMYLCASSFRTGATNEKLLFGSGTQLSVL.